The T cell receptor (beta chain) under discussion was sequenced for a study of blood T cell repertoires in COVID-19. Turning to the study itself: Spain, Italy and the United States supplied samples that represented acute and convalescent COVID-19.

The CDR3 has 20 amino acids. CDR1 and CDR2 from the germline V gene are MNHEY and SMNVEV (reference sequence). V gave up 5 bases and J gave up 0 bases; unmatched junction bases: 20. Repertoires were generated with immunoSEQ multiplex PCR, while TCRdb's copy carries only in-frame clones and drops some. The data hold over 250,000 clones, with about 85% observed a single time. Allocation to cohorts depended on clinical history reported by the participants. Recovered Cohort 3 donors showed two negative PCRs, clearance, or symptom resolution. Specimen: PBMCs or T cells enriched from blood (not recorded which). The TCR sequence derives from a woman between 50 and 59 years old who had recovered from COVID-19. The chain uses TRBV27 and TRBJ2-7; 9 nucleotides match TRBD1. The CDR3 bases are TGTGCCAGCAGTCCCTACAGGACAGGGGCCCTCCCCAGTAGCTCCTACGAGCAGTACTTC. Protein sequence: CASSPYRTGALPSSSYEQYF.